This T cell receptor beta chain was sequenced for a study of blood T cell repertoires in COVID-19. The CDR3 covers 12 residues. The germline V and J ends were trimmed by 2 bases and 4 bases, with 8 bases remaining between them. The germline gives CDR1 GTSNPN, CDR2 SVGIG (reference sequence). Study processing details: Amplified reference gene primers provided the basis for estimating nucleated cell counts. Some clones are missing from TCRdb's copy, which holds only in-frame ones; the method was immunoSEQ multiplex PCR. V, J and clone size are taken as reported in that table, and D and trimming were inferred from the DNA itself. The sample contains about 69,000 clones, roughly 80% of which appear only once.

V is TRBV30 and J is TRBJ1-2, with D perhaps matching TRBD1 (6 bases). The TCR sequence derives from a human donor in a cohort sampled during active COVID-19. The sample taken for sequencing was peripheral blood. The DNA of the CDR3 is TGTGCCTGGAGTACAGGGACCTATGGCTACACCTTC. This sequence encodes CAWSTGTYGYTF.